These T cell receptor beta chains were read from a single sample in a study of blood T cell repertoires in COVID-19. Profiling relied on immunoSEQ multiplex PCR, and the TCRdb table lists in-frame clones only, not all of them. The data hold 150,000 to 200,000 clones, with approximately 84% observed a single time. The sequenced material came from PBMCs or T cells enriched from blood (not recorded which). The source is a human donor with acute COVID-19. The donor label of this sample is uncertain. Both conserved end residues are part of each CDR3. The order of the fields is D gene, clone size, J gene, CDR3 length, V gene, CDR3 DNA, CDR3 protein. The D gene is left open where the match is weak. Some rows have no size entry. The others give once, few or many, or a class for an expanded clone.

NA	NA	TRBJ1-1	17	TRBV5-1	TGCGCCAGCAGCTCCTTCTTGACAGGCAGACTGAACACTGAAGCTTTCTTT	CASSSFLTGRLNTEAFF
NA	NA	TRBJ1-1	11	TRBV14	TGTGCCAGCAGCCGGGGGGTTGAAGCTTTCTTT	CASSRGVEAFF
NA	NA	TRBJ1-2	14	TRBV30	TGTGCCTGGAGTGTAGGTCAGGGCGAAAATGGCTACACCTTC	CAWSVGQGENGYTF
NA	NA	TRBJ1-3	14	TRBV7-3	TGTGCCAGCAGCTTAGGCAGCTCTGGAAACACCATATATTTT	CASSLGSSGNTIYF
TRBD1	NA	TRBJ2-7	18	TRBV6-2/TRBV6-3	TGTGCCAGCAGCTTTCTACTCGGACAGGGGAGAGGTCACTACGAGCAGTACTTC	CASSFLLGQGRGHYEQYF
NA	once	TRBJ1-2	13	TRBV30	TGTGCCTGGAGTGTAAATGATGCCGGTGGCTACACCTTC	CAWSVNDAGGYTF
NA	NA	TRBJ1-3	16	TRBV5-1	TGCGCCAGCAGCTTGTCCGGGGGGTCTTCAGGAAACACCATATATTTT	CASSLSGGSSGNTIYF
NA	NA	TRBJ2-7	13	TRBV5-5	TGTGCCAGCAGCTTAGAGCGCTCCTACGAGCAGTACTTC	CASSLERSYEQYF
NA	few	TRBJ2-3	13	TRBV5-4	TGTGCCAGCAGCTTGCCAGACACAGATACGCAGTATTTT	CASSLPDTDTQYF
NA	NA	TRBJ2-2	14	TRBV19	TGTGCCAGTAGTATACATTCTATGAGAGGGGAGCTGTTTTTT	CASSIHSMRGELFF
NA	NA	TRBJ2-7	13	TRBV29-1	TGCAGCGTACTGGGACACAACTCCTACGAGCAGTACTTC	CSVLGHNSYEQYF
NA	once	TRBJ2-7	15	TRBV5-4	TGTGCCAGCAGCTTGGCAGGACAAGCAACCTACGAGCAGTACTTC	CASSLAGQATYEQYF
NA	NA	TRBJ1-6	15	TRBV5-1	TGCGCCAGCAGCTCTGACAGGACGAAGAGTTCACCCCTCCACTTT	CASSSDRTKSSPLHF
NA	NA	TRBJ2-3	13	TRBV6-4	TGTGCCAGCAGTGAGGCTAGCTGGGATACGCAGTATTTT	CASSEASWDTQYF
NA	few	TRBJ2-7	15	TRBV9	TGTGCCAGCAGCGCTGGGGCGGGGAGCTCCTACGAGCAGTACTTC	CASSAGAGSSYEQYF
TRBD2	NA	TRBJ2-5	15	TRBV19	TGTGCCACCTCCCGGACTAGCGGGGCTCAAGAGACCCAGTACTTC	CATSRTSGAQETQYF
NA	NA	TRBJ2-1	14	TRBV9	TGTGCCAGCAGGAGGGGGGGCCAGTTCGATGAGCAGTTCTTC	CASRRGGQFDEQFF
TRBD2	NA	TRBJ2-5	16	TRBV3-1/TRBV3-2	TGTGCCAGCAGCCAAGATTTAGCGGGGGGACAAGAGACCCAGTACTTC	CASSQDLAGGQETQYF
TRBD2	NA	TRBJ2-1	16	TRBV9	TGTGCCAGCAGCGCCTTTAGCGGGGGGGCTTGGAATGAGCAGTTCTTC	CASSAFSGGAWNEQFF
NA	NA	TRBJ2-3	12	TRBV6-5	TGTGCCAGCATTTCACAGGGGAGGACGCAGTATTTT	CASISQGRTQYF
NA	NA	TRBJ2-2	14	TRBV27	TGTGCCAGCAGGTTTCTTGAGAGGACCGGGGAGCTGTTTTTT	CASRFLERTGELFF
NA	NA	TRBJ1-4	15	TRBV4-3	TGCGCCAGCAGCCAGTGGGGCGCAACTAATGAAAAACTGTTTTTT	CASSQWGATNEKLFF
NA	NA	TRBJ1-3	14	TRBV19	TGTGCCAGTAGTACAGGGGCTTCTGGAAACACCATATATTTT	CASSTGASGNTIYF
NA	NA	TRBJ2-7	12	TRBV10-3	TGTGCCATCAGTATACAGGCGGCCGAGCAGTACTTC	CAISIQAAEQYF
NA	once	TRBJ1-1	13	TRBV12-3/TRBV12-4	TGTGCCAGCAGCCTGCTAGAGAACACTGAAGCTTTCTTT	CASSLLENTEAFF
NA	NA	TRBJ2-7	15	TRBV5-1	TGCGCCAGCAGCTTCGGTTCAGGGGTCGGCTACGAGCAGTACTTC	CASSFGSGVGYEQYF
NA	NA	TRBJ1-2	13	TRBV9	TGTGCCAGCAGCGTAGACAGGGAGGGGGGCTACACCTTC	CASSVDREGGYTF
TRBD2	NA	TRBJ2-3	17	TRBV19	TGTGCCAGTAGTATTTCCGTTGCGGGGGGGAGCACAGATACGCAGTATTTT	CASSISVAGGSTDTQYF
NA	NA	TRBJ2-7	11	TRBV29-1	TGCAGCGTTGGTACAGAACTCGAGCAGTACTTC	CSVGTELEQYF
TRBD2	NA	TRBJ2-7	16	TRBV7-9	TGTGCCAGCAGCCCAGCGGGGGGGGGACGCTCCTACGAGCAGTACTTC	CASSPAGGGRSYEQYF
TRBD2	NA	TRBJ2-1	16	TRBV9	TGTGCCAGCAGCGCAAAACCGGGACTAGCGGGAATTGAGCAGTTCTTC	CASSAKPGLAGIEQFF
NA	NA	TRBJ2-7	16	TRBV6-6	TGTGCCAGCAGTTACTCTCTTGCGGGGACCTCCTACGAGCAGTACTTC	CASSYSLAGTSYEQYF
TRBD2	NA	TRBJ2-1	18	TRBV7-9	TGTGCCAGCAGCCGCAGACGACTAGCGGGGATCTCCTACAATGAGCAGTTCTTC	CASSRRRLAGISYNEQFF
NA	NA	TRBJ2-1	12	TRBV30	TGTGCCTGGAGCCTAGGGAGAAATGAGCAGTTCTTC	CAWSLGRNEQFF
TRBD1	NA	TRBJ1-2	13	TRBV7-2	TGTGCCAGCAGCAGCGGGACAGGGATTGGCTACACCTTC	CASSSGTGIGYTF
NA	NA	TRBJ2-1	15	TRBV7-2	TGTGCCAGCAGCTTAGGTCGGGACAAGTACAATGAGCAGTTCTTC	CASSLGRDKYNEQFF
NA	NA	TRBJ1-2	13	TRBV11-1	TGTGCCAGCAGCCCCGTCGGGGGTTATGGCTACACCTTC	CASSPVGGYGYTF
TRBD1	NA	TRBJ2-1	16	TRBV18	TGTGCCAGCTCACCAAGTTGGCAGGGGGCAAATAATGAGCAGTTCTTC	CASSPSWQGANNEQFF
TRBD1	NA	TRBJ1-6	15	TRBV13	TGTGCCAGCAGCGGCCTGACAGGGGATAATTCACCCCTCCACTTT	CASSGLTGDNSPLHF
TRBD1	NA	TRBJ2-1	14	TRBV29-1	TGCAGCGTTGAAAGACAGGGCGCCTACAATGAGCAGTTCTTC	CSVERQGAYNEQFF
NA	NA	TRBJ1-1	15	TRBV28	TGTGCCAGCAGTAGCCCACGGGATAGGAACACTGAAGCTTTCTTT	CASSSPRDRNTEAFF
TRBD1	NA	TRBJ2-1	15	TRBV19	TGTGCCAGTAGTATGAGACAGGGGTCGTACAATGAGCAGTTCTTC	CASSMRQGSYNEQFF
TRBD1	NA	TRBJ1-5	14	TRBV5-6	TGTGCCAGCAGCCGCAGGGGGATCAATCAGCCCCAGCATTTT	CASSRRGINQPQHF